Here is one T cell receptor (beta chain) with its context. The antigen is unknown. An end of the junction differs from the germline gene, which may be a read error. These data are taken from a study of post-analysis software for immune sequencing data. Across the study: Both relapsing-remitting and secondary progressive multiple sclerosis featured among the disease courses, as did progressive-relapsing multiple sclerosis.

The study's findings and limits: The five TRBV segments detected at higher frequency in patients than in controls included TRBV5-6, TRBV5-1 and TRBV20-1. Samples from a shared batch, those prepared together, strongly co-clustered by F measure. Controls significantly exceeded multiple sclerosis patients in normalized Chao1 diversity.

The CDR3 spans 15 residues. Germline CDR1 and CDR2: LGHDT and YNNKEL (reference sequence). Built from TCR beta cDNA, the libraries had unique molecular identifiers in them. Researchers reported roughly 510,000 cDNA molecules coming from approximately 1 to 10 million T cells. TCRdb used MiXCR to reprocess the PCR reads, holding one entry per CDR3 protein. The repertoire holds fewer than 900,000 distinct CDR3 sequences, about half seen once, with roughly 4.9% in the top ten. The receptor was isolated from a girl aged 10 to 17 with multiple sclerosis. Sequenced sample: blood. The chain has TRBV3-1 and TRBJ1-2, with TRBD1 identical over 8 bases. The CDR3 DNA is TGTGTCAGCAGCCAAGCAGGAGGACAGGGCTATGGCTACACCTTC. Its protein is CVSSQAGGQGYGYTF.